This T cell receptor (beta chain) was observed in a study of OX40 agonist ivuxolimab in advanced cancers. Study information: Those treated in dose escalation had hepatocellular carcinoma, melanoma, renal cell cancer or head and neck cancer.

Points from the study as a whole: Which antigen the expanded peripheral T cells recognized is unknown.

With regard to this clone: Its antigen is still unknown.

Clones were read by immunoSEQ multiplex PCR, and TCRdb kept only the in-frame ones, dropping some. The sample has about 18,000 clones, 70% to 90% seen once; the top ten hold approximately 60%. This CDR3 contains 14 residues. CDR1 is MGHRA and CDR2 is YSYEKL in the germline V gene. J gave up 4 bases and V 4 bases, and 4 bases lay outside the gene matches. The source of this sequence is an adult with an advanced solid tumor such as melanoma, head and neck, liver or kidney cancer. This specimen was CD4+ or CD8+ T cells sorted from blood, taken in a trial of the OX40 agonist ivuxolimab. The chain links TRBV4-1 to TRBJ2-5; 9 bases match TRBD1. CDR3 region: CASSPGQGLETQYF. CDR3 nucleotides: TGCGCCAGCAGCCCAGGACAGGGGTTAGAGACCCAGTACTTC.